These T cell receptor beta chains were read from a single sample in a study of blood T cell repertoires in COVID-19. Measured with immunoSEQ multiplex PCR; TCRdb has only the in-frame clones, and not every one. This repertoire shows about 160,000 clones, about 86% found once; its top ten account for around 6.6%. Sequencing was carried out using peripheral blood. All receptors come from a man aged 45 to 65 with active or convalescent COVID-19. CDR3s include the opening cysteine and the closing phenylalanine or tryptophan. A D gene is named only where the DNA matches it firmly. The size entry is marked missing in some rows and otherwise reads once, few, many or a size class.

j_call d_call v_call clone_size cdr3_nt cdr3_aa
TRBJ1-2 TRBD1 TRBV6-5 - TGTGCCAGCAGAGCGGGACAGGGACATGGCTACACCTTC CASRAGQGHGYTF
TRBJ1-2 - TRBV11-2 - TGTGCCAGCAGCCCGCAGTCTTATAACTATGGCTACACCTTC CASSPQSYNYGYTF
TRBJ1-2 - TRBV5-1 - TGCGCCAGCAGCCCCAGAAGGGAGACCTATGGCTACACCTTC CASSPRRETYGYTF
TRBJ1-3 TRBD1 TRBV6-2/TRBV6-3 - TGTGCCAGCAGCAGGACAGGCTCTGGAAACACCATATATTTT CASSRTGSGNTIYF
TRBJ1-3 - TRBV21-1 - TGTGCCAGCGGCAGGGGGCCGGACTCTGGAAACACCATATATTTT CASGRGPDSGNTIYF
TRBJ2-3 TRBD2 TRBV7-3 - TGTGCCAGCAGCCCAATGCCCCTAGCGGGGGGAGCCCCCTATTTT CASSPMPLAGGAPYF
TRBJ1-5 - TRBV6-5 - TGTGCCAGCAGTTACGGGGCCGGGCACCAGCCCCAGCATTTT CASSYGAGHQPQHF
TRBJ2-1 - TRBV11-2 - TGTGCCAGCAGCTCGTCAGGGGTCCCCTACAATGAGCAGTTCTTC CASSSSGVPYNEQFF
TRBJ2-7 TRBD1 TRBV7-2 - TGTGCCAGCAGCTTAGCGAGGACAGGGCTCAACGAGCAGTACTTC CASSLARTGLNEQYF
TRBJ1-2 TRBD1 TRBV12-3/TRBV12-4 - TGTGCCAGCAGAGCTTCGGGGAACAGGGGTTTCACCTTC CASRASGNRGFTF
TRBJ1-6 TRBD1 TRBV4-3 - TGCGCCAGCAGCCAAACAGGGGTTTCACCCCTCCACTTT CASSQTGVSPLHF
TRBJ1-3 - TRBV4-3 - TGCGCCAGCAGCCGAGCCGTAGGGACTGCATCTGGAAACACCATATATTTT CASSRAVGTASGNTIYF
TRBJ2-3 - TRBV6-1 - TGTGCCAGCAGAGATTATACTAGCACAGATACGCAGTATTTT CASRDYTSTDTQYF
TRBJ2-7 - TRBV24-1 - TGTGCCACCAGTGATCACACAGGGAGAGAGCAGTACTTC CATSDHTGREQYF
TRBJ2-7 - TRBV29-1 - TGCAGCGTTGGGCAGTATTCCTCTTACGAGCAGTACTTC CSVGQYSSYEQYF
TRBJ2-7 TRBD2 TRBV28 once TGTGCCAGCAGTTTAGGGCGGGAGTTTTTCTCCTACGAGCAGTACTTC CASSLGREFFSYEQYF
TRBJ1-3 TRBD1 TRBV30 once TGTGCCCGTTCGGGACAGGGAATTTTCGTTAACACCATATATTTT CARSGQGIFVNTIYF
TRBJ1-5 TRBD1 TRBV2 - TGTGCCAGCAGTCCTGGATGGACAGGGAGCAATCAGCCCCAGCATTTT CASSPGWTGSNQPQHF
TRBJ2-7 - TRBV10-3 - TGTGCCCTCAGCGTCTGCGAGCAGTACTTC CALSVCEQYF
TRBJ1-1 - TRBV6-5 - TGTGCCAGCAGTCTCCTGACTGGAAATGAAGCTTTCTTT CASSLLTGNEAFF
TRBJ1-6 - TRBV2 - TGTGCCAGCACCCCACTTTCCTATAATTCACCCCTCCACTTT CASTPLSYNSPLHF
TRBJ2-2 - TRBV24-1 - TGTGCCACCAGTGGCGGCCGGGTAAACACCGGGGAGCTGTTTTTT CATSGGRVNTGELFF
TRBJ1-2 - TRBV5-4 once TGTGCCAGCAGACGTTTCGGACAGCCCGACGGTGGCTACACCTTC CASRRFGQPDGGYTF
TRBJ2-5 TRBD2 TRBV2 - TGTGCCAGCAGTGAAATAGCGGGGGCCCCAGAGACCCAGTACTTC CASSEIAGAPETQYF
TRBJ2-7 - TRBV18 - TGTGCCAGCTCACCAAGACTTAGGGACAGCGCGTATCTGCCGGGAGGGGAGCAGTACTTC CASSPRLRDSAYLPGGEQYF
TRBJ1-4 TRBD1 TRBV4-2 - TGTGCCAGCAGCCCCGAAACGGGACAGGGGGATGAAAAACTGTTTTTT CASSPETGQGDEKLFF
TRBJ1-5 - TRBV19 - TGTGCCAGTAGTATCAGTCAGGCGGGTCAGCCCCAGCATTTT CASSISQAGQPQHF
TRBJ2-7 - TRBV25-1 - TGTGCCAAGAGGAGATGGGACACTTGCTCCTACGAGCAGTACTTC CAKRRWDTCSYEQYF
TRBJ1-3 - TRBV4-2 - TGTGCCAGCAGCCAAGGGTCCGTAGCTCTCTCTGGAAACACCATATATTTT CASSQGSVALSGNTIYF
TRBJ1-3 - TRBV7-8 - TGTGCCAGCAGCCCTGACAGGTCGGGAAACACCATATATTTT CASSPDRSGNTIYF
TRBJ1-2 TRBD1 TRBV19 - TGTGCCAGCAGGACAGGGGGCTCAAACTATGGCTACACCTTC CASRTGGSNYGYTF
TRBJ2-3 - TRBV4-2 - TGTGCCAGCAGCCACCGGGACTCCGGTGGAGATACGCAGTATTTT CASSHRDSGGDTQYF
TRBJ2-3 - TRBV5-4 - TGTGCCAGCAGCTTGGCCCAGGGGGATACGCAGTATTTT CASSLAQGDTQYF
TRBJ2-7 - TRBV19 - TGTGCCAGTAGTATGTTGGGCCCCTACGAGCAGTACTTC CASSMLGPYEQYF
TRBJ2-7 TRBD1 TRBV6-2/TRBV6-3 - TGTGCCAGCAGCTGGGGGACAGTCGTCAACGAGCAGTACTTC CASSWGTVVNEQYF
TRBJ1-1 - TRBV19 - TGTGCCAGTACCATAGGACAGATGAACACTGAAGCTTTCTTT CASTIGQMNTEAFF
TRBJ2-3 TRBD2 TRBV5-1 - TGCGCCAGCAGCGCCGGGACTAGCGGGGAGGATACGCAGTATTTT CASSAGTSGEDTQYF
TRBJ2-1 - TRBV2 - TGTGCCAGCAGTGGGGGCGGATTCTCCTACAATGAGCAGTTCTTC CASSGGGFSYNEQFF
TRBJ1-3 - TRBV12-5 once TGTGCTAGTGGCTCCCACCGGGGTCAAGGAGGAAACACCATATATTTT CASGSHRGQGGNTIYF
TRBJ1-5 - TRBV24-1 few TGTGCCACCAGTGAGACACTCAATCAGCCCCAGCATTTT CATSETLNQPQHF
TRBJ2-2 TRBD1 TRBV29-1 - TGCAGCGTGGGGACAGTTTACACCGGGGAGCTGTTTTTT CSVGTVYTGELFF
TRBJ1-2 - TRBV6-1 - TGTGCCAGCAGTGAAGCGCTTGGAGGGTATGGCTACACCTTC CASSEALGGYGYTF
TRBJ2-3 - TRBV11-3 - TGTGCCAGCAGCTTAGTAGCAGATACGCAGTATTTT CASSLVADTQYF
TRBJ2-5 TRBD2 TRBV7-2 once TGTGCCAGCAGCTTACAGCGGGGGGGCGGTGAGACCCAGTACTTC CASSLQRGGGETQYF
TRBJ2-7 - TRBV30 - TGTGCCTGGAACAGGGGGTCAGCGGGGGGCTACGAGCAGTACTTC CAWNRGSAGGYEQYF
TRBJ1-2 - TRBV19 few TGTGCCAGTACCAAATGGGGGCAGGGGATCTATGGCTACACCTTC CASTKWGQGIYGYTF
TRBJ2-7 TRBD2 TRBV3-1/TRBV3-2 few TGTGCCAGCAGCCAAGATTTATCAGCGGGAGCTGCCTACGAGCAGTACTTC CASSQDLSAGAAYEQYF
TRBJ2-7 TRBD1 TRBV6-6 - TGTGCCAGTGGACAGGTCTACGAGCAGTACTTC CASGQVYEQYF
TRBJ1-1 - TRBV11-3 few TGTGCCAGCACCCGGCCCGGGGTGACTGAAGCTTTCTTT CASTRPGVTEAFF
TRBJ1-4 - TRBV10-3 few TGTGCCATCAGTGAGTCGGCCAAGGAGAATGAAAAACTGTTTTTT CAISESAKENEKLFF
TRBJ2-7 TRBD1 TRBV5-1 - TGCGCCAGCAGCTTTCGACAGGGGGTAAACGAGCAGTACTTC CASSFRQGVNEQYF